The rows below give T cell receptor beta chains drawn from one sample of a study of blood T cells in healthy people across ages. One entry per CDR3 protein, called by TCRdb with MiXCR from the 5' RACE reads. The data show about 730,000 distinct CDR3 sequences, approximately 43% seen once. The sample was blood. The receptors shown here come from a woman between 55 and 75 years old in good health. Each CDR3 is given with its conserved first and last residue. The order of the fields is V gene, D gene, J gene, CDR3 protein. D genes are given only for firm matches.

TRBV10-3	-	TRBJ1-2	CAIPTGYGYTF
TRBV20-1	TRBD1	TRBJ1-2	CSASGGSNYGYTF
TRBV20-1	TRBD2	TRBJ2-5	CSATTTGTSGSTYNEQYF
TRBV5-1	TRBD2	TRBJ2-7	CASGAAGTNAYEQYF
TRBV15	TRBD2	TRBJ2-7	CATSRASGGYEQYF
TRBV7-9	TRBD1	TRBJ2-7	CVSSTLTGGPYEQYF
TRBV6-2/TRBV6-3	-	TRBJ1-6	CASSDSPDNSPLHF
TRBV20-1	TRBD1	TRBJ1-5	CSAHNGQDNQPQHF
TRBV29-1	TRBD2	-	CSVTGTSGRAAYNEQYF
TRBV6-2/TRBV6-3	-	TRBJ1-2	CASSYGLSYGYTF
TRBV12-3/TRBV12-4	-	-	CASSLGGTHPYEQYF
TRBV28	TRBD2	TRBJ2-3	CASSLSSGNQDTQYF
TRBV5-4	-	TRBJ2-1	CASSSSGNYNEKFF
TRBV10-3	-	TRBJ2-2	CAISESIRGDTGELFF
TRBV7-2	TRBD1	-	CASSRDDRGYEQYF
TRBV5-1	-	TRBJ1-5	CASSSRGQPNQPQHF
TRBV4-1	-	TRBJ1-5	CASSQGGRGEHQPQHF
TRBV9	TRBD1	TRBJ2-7	CASSDRQGSNEQYF
TRBV3-1	-	TRBJ2-1	CASSRNNEQFF
TRBV7-3	TRBD2	TRBJ2-1	CASSASSGRYNEQFF
TRBV12-3/TRBV12-4	TRBD1	TRBJ1-2	CASNRDRAYYGYTF
TRBV29-1	TRBD1	TRBJ2-2	CSVRQGASAGELFF
TRBV7-9	-	TRBJ1-4	CASRSPLRDEKLFF
TRBV5-1	TRBD2	TRBJ2-3	CASSSGTYTDTQYF
TRBV7-9	-	TRBJ1-1	CASSSRAVVTEAFF
TRBV20-1	TRBD1	TRBJ1-6	CSASRGQGYNSPLHF
TRBV20-1	-	TRBJ1-5	CSDMGRGDQPQHF
TRBV4-3	-	TRBJ2-1	CASSQDRAGNPYSYEQFF
TRBV5-1	TRBD2	TRBJ2-5	CASSEGTTSQETQYF
TRBV2	-	TRBJ2-7	CASIGSPSSYEQYF
TRBV14	-	TRBJ2-1	CASNQVVGFHNEQFF
TRBV6-4	-	TRBJ2-3	CASSDGLESTDTQYF
TRBV9	-	TRBJ1-4	CASSAGRILNEKLFF
TRBV24-1	TRBD1	TRBJ2-3	CATRQGTDTQYF
TRBV12-5	-	TRBJ1-2	CASGWPGHTNYGYTF
TRBV7-2	-	TRBJ1-6	CASSPQGGNSPLHF
TRBV3-1	TRBD2	TRBJ2-1	CASSQDQLAGGRGNEQFF
TRBV20-1	TRBD2	TRBJ2-7	CSARDQLALYEQYF
TRBV7-6	-	TRBJ2-5	CASRTQETQYF
TRBV7-9	TRBD2	TRBJ2-1	CASSPSGGASAEQFF